Here is one T cell receptor beta chain with its context. Its matching antigen is unknown. Germline and junction disagree at one end, which may indicate a read error. A second PCR of 7 to 11 cycles used a sample-barcoded 5' primer and a J-beta primer mix. TCRdb passed the 5' RACE reads through MiXCR, listing each CDR3 protein once. This table has about 1,400,000 distinct CDR3 sequences, approximately 63% appearing once. These data belong to a study of blood T cells in healthy people across ages. Overall study findings and caveats: Donors of long life had a larger count of naive CD4+ cells and greater diversity than aged donors. Naive T cell percentage and TCR beta diversity correlated strongly.

Germline lookup yields CDR1 MNHEY and CDR2 SVGEGT. The CDR3 consists of 17 residues. V usage is TRBV6-2 or TRBV6-3 and J usage is TRBJ2-3, with 10 bases that match TRBD1. Source material: blood. The receptor was isolated from a man between 18 and 29 years old in good health. CDR3 in DNA: TGTGCCACCAGTTGGGACAGGGGACAGTTGAGCACAGATACGCAGTATTTT. Protein product: CATSWDRGQLSTDTQYF.